A single sample gave rise to the 12 T cell receptor beta chains below, sequenced in a study of blood T cell repertoires in COVID-19. The assay was immunoSEQ multiplex PCR, and TCRdb's table has in-frame clones only and misses some. The table has over 80,000 clones, 80% seen once. The sequencing sample was made of peripheral blood. The receptors stem from a woman aged 70 to 79 with acute or convalescent COVID-19.

The chain combines TRBV5-4 with TRBJ1-2; D perhaps matches TRBD1 (5 bases). V dropped 4 bases and J dropped 4 bases, with 17 bases sitting between them. The CDR3 loop spans 15 amino acids. The germline V gene has CDR1 SGHNT and CDR2 YYREEE (reference sequence). The CDR3 DNA follows: TGTGCCAGCAGCCGTGGTGGGGGGACGATCTATGGCTACACCTTC. Protein product: CASSRGGGTIYGYTF.

This sequence joins TRBV12-2 and TRBJ2-1; the D call in the table, TRBD2, was not verified against the DNA. TRBV12-2 is deemed a pseudogene. The CDR3 covers 19 residues. The CDR3 DNA reads as TGTGCAAGTCGCTTGCTTAGAAAAAATAGCGGGCGCTCCTACAATGAGCAGTTCTTC. It specifies CASRLLRKNSGRSYNEQFF.

The CDR3: CASSWSGRAGEQYF. DNA of the CDR3: TGTGCCAGCAGCTGGAGCGGGAGGGCGGGGGAGCAGTACTTC. The V gene is TRBV28, the J gene TRBJ2-7; 10 bases fit TRBD2. V shed 6 bases, J shed 7 bases, and the junction held 9 bases outside the gene matches. The CDR3 sequence is 14 residues long. Germline-derived CDR1 and CDR2 are MDHEN and SYDVKM.

V gene TRBV28 combines with J gene TRBJ2-7, with a possible D match to TRBD1 (5 bases). Trimming removed 3 bases from V and 6 bases from J, with 15 bases in between. CDR1 is MDHEN, CDR2 SYDVKM, per germline. CDR3 size: 14 residues. CDR3 loop: CASSFDGRVTEQYF. Here the CDR3 DNA reads TGTGCCAGCAGTTTTGATGGCAGGGTGACCGAGCAGTACTTC.

The rearrangement joins TRBV2 to TRBJ2-7; the D gene is possibly TRBD2 (6 bases). CDR1 and CDR2 from the germline V gene are SNHLY and FYNNEI. Trimming shortened V by 0 bases and J by 0 bases, and 12 bases separated the two germline ends. CDR3 length: 16 amino acids. The CDR3 DNA sequence: TGTGCCAGCAGTGAAGCGGGGCTAGCGAGCTCCTACGAGCAGTACTTC. Translation gives CASSEAGLASSYEQYF.

The sample holds a few counts of this clone. The J gene is TRBJ2-2, the V gene TRBV20-1; 10 nucleotides line up with TRBD2. Germline V CDR1 and CDR2: DFQATT, SNEGSKA (reference sequence). This CDR3 has 16 residues. Losses at the gene ends were 3 bases for V and 6 bases for J; bases not matched to a gene: 10. The CDR3, as DNA: TGCAGTGCTAGTCTTAGCGGGAGGCCTGACGCCGGGGAGCTGTTTTTT. It is translated as CSASLSGRPDAGELFF.

This chain uses TRBV19 with TRBJ2-7; D possibly corresponds to TRBD2 (5 bases). CDR3 length: 13 residues. V lost 5 bases and J 0 bases, leaving 8 bases between the germline ends. Germline CDR1 is LNHDA and CDR2 is SQIVND (reference sequence). CDR3 DNA sequence: TGTGCCAGTAGTCCACTAGACTCCTACGAGCAGTACTTC. It translates to CASSPLDSYEQYF. Supplemented by reference TRBV19 and TRBJ2-7, the full variable domain reads DGGITQSPKYLFRKEGQNVTLSCEQNLNHDAMYWYRQDPGQGLRLIYYSQIVNDFQKGDIAEGYSVSREKKESFPLTVTSAQKNPTAFYLCASSPLDSYEQYFGPGTRLTVT.

V usage is TRBV6-6 and J usage is TRBJ1-6, with 7 bases aligning to TRBD1. This CDR3 spans 14 amino acids. From germline, CDR1 is MNHNY and CDR2 SVGAGI (reference sequence). V lost 6 bases, J lost 9 bases, and 8 bases stayed unmatched. CDR3 region: CASSLDRRSSPLHF. CDR3 sequence (DNA): TGTGCCAGCAGCCTGGACAGGAGGAGTTCACCCCTCCACTTT.

CDR3 sequence (DNA): TGTGCCAGCAGTGAAGAGGGGGCGCGAGAGACCCAGTACTTC. This encodes CASSEEGARETQYF. The rearrangement uses TRBV25-1 and TRBJ2-5; 7 bases line up with TRBD1. J gave up 4 bases and V 2 bases, and 4 bases lay outside the gene matches. The germline gives CDR1 MGHDK, CDR2 SYGVNS. This CDR3 contains 14 residues.

This chain connects TRBV7-2 to TRBJ2-2; perhaps TRBD1 as D (5 bases). V was shortened by 5 bases and J by 6 bases, with 10 bases between the two germline ends. Per germline, CDR1 SGHTA and CDR2 FQGNSA. The CDR3 spans 13 residues. The DNA for the CDR3 is TGTGCCAGCAGCCGCAGGGTATCCGGGGAGCTGTTTTTT. It is translated as CASSRRVSGELFF.

This clone was found once. CDR3 sequence (DNA): TGTGCCAGCAGGATCGTTCTACCCGGGGAGACCCAGTACTTC. This gives the protein CASRIVLPGETQYF. The chain couples TRBV2 to TRBJ2-5; D unresolved. Trimming cost V 6 bases and J 5 bases, with 16 bases left between them. CDR1 SNHLY and CDR2 FYNNEI come from the germline V gene. CDR3 length equals 14 residues.

The V gene is TRBV5-1, the J gene TRBJ2-1; D unclear. The germline CDR1 and CDR2 sequences are SGHRS and YFSETQ. CDR3 length: 15 residues. V gave up 1 base and J gave up 0 bases, with 8 bases separating them. CDR3 protein: CASSLQPGSYNEQFF. CDR3 bases: TGCGCCAGCAGCTTGCAACCCGGCTCCTACAATGAGCAGTTCTTC. Complete variable domain (other parts from reference TRBV5-1 and TRBJ2-1): KAGVTQTPRYLIKTRGQQVTLSCSPISGHRSVSWYQQTPGQGLQFLFEYFSETQRNKGNFPGRFSGRQFSNSRSEMNVSTLELGDSALYLCASSLQPGSYNEQFFGPGTRLTVL.